This TCR beta chain stems from a study of cytomegalovirus exposure and HLA in healthy donors. Study summary: The 120 validation repertoires were produced on the same platform as the roughly 700 repertoires of the first cohort. This was reported in a later analysis. Study results and limitations: A list of 150 to 200 TCR beta chains associated with cytomegalovirus was given. Most sequenced TCRs were rare (though some public TCRs occurred in many donors). Among the CMV-associated chains, a few were confirmed in vitro as specific for CMV antigens.

As regards this clone: Its antigen is not identified.

Repertoires were generated with immunoSEQ multiplex PCR, while TCRdb's copy carries only in-frame clones and drops some. The sample has about 160,000 clones; just under 90% are singletons. The CDR3 runs 12 residues. V lost 6 bases, J lost 6 bases, and 2 bases stayed unmatched. Germline V gene data show CDR1 as WSHSY and CDR2 as SAAADI. Specimen: PBMCs. This clonotype originated in a woman between 18 and 29 years old in good health and CMV-seropositive. The J gene is TRBJ2-3, the V gene TRBV10-2, with TRBD2 matching 8 bases. The DNA of the CDR3 is TGCGCCAGCAGCCCGGGGGGGGATACGCAGTATTTT. It translates to CASSPGGDTQYF.